One and the same sample provided the 32 T cell receptor beta chains below, sequenced in a study of shared clonotypes between healthy human individuals. Clones were read by immunoSEQ multiplex PCR, and TCRdb kept only the in-frame ones, dropping some. The sample includes about 2.3 million clones, about 92% of them seen just once. The specimen sequenced was naive CD4+ T cells from PBMCs. Subset meaning: CD45RA+ positively selected. These receptors all come from a man younger than 35 in good health. Some clones in this sample may be carry-over from other donors' samples.

V usage is TRBV10-2 and J usage is TRBJ1-1, with D unclear. This CDR3 contains 12 residues. CDR1 is WSHSY and CDR2 is SAAADI in the germline V gene. Trimming shortened V by 0 bases and J by 5 bases, and 4 bases separated the two germline ends. CDR3 in amino acids: CASSESSTEAFF. CDR3 nucleotides: TGCGCCAGCAGTGAGTCTTCAACTGAAGCTTTCTTT.

Worth noting for this clone: Other DNA sequences from this sample encode an identical CDR3 as well. V gene TRBV19 combines with J gene TRBJ1-2, with no clear D. V lost 3 bases, J lost 5 bases, and 10 bases lay in between. Germline values: CDR1 LNHDA, CDR2 SQIVND (reference sequence). The CDR3 length is 13 residues. The CDR3 nucleotides read TGTGCCAGTAGTATTTCTCGGGGTTATGGCTACACCTTC. It translates to CASSISRGYGYTF.

The gene calls are TRBV6-1 and TRBJ2-1, with D maybe TRBD2 (5 bases). Trimming removed 10 bases at V and 9 bases at J, with 13 bases between. This CDR3 is 11 amino acids long. Germline loops: CDR1 MNHNS, CDR2 SASEGT. CDR3 protein: CATTVTSEQFF. For the CDR3, the DNA is TGTGCCACCACCGTAACTAGTGAGCAGTTCTTC.

The chain couples TRBV5-1 to TRBJ1-2, with 10 bases aligning to TRBD1. The CDR3 spans 16 residues. Germline V gene sequence: CDR1 SGHRS, CDR2 YFSETQ. Trimming took 1 base from V and 7 from J; bases not matched to a gene: 10. In DNA, the CDR3 is TGCGCCAGCAGCTTGAGTCGGCGGACAGGGGGTGCTGGCTACACCTTC. This sequence encodes CASSLSRRTGGAGYTF.

The V call is TRBV18, the J call TRBJ2-6; D is unresolved. Trimming removed 1 base from V and 4 bases from J, with 14 bases in between. Germline-derived CDR1 and CDR2 are KGHSH and LQKENI. CDR3 length equals 17 residues. This chain's CDR3 is CASSPLADGSGANVLTF. The CDR3 DNA sequence: TGTGCCAGCTCACCACTGGCAGACGGCTCAGGGGCCAACGTCCTGACTTTC.

This chain connects TRBV10-1 to TRBJ2-7, with a weak D call TRBD2 (5 bases). Looked up from germline, CDR1 is WNHNN and CDR2 is SYGVQD (reference sequence). There are 14 residues in the CDR3. V shed 2 bases and J shed 3 bases, with 11 bases lying between them. The DNA of the CDR3 is TGCGCCAGCAGTGAGCTTCTCGACTACTACGAGCAGTACTTC. Encoded protein: CASSELLDYYEQYF.

The chain carries TRBV25-1 and TRBJ1-2; a weak D match, TRBD1 (5 bases). Germline V gene data show CDR1 as MGHDK and CDR2 as SYGVNS. CDR3 length equals 16 residues. V lost 3 bases and J lost 3, with 17 bases in between. The CDR3 reads CASSDPSGLTDYGYTF. The CDR3 nucleotides read TGTGCCAGCAGTGACCCCTCCGGGTTGACAGACTATGGCTACACCTTC.

The V call is TRBV15, the J call TRBJ2-3; TRBD1 matches 10 bases. The ends lost 2 bases at V and 2 bases at J; junction bases unmatched: 7. Germline V gene lookup returns CDR1 LNHNV and CDR2 YYDKDF (reference sequence). The CDR3 is 17 amino acids. The CDR3 DNA follows: TGTGCCACCAGCAGACCGCCCGGGACAGGGGACACAGATACGCAGTATTTT. Its translation is CATSRPPGTGDTDTQYF.

The chain links TRBV28 to TRBJ1-5, with 9 bases lining up with TRBD1. V was clipped by 5 bases and J by 3 bases; unmatched bases: 5. The CDR3 consists of 15 residues. Germline values: CDR1 MDHEN, CDR2 SYDVKM. CDR3 sequence (DNA): TGTGCCAGCAGTCCAGGGACAGGGTACAATCAGCCCCAGCATTTT. Its protein product is CASSPGTGYNQPQHF.

The V call is TRBV6-1, the J call TRBJ2-1; 7 bases map to TRBD1. Germline V CDR1 and CDR2: MNHNS, SASEGT. J gave up 3 bases and V 5 bases, and 7 bases lay outside the gene matches. The CDR3 runs to 15 residues. The CDR3 nucleotides are TGTGCCAGCAGTCATACAGGGGCAAACTACAATGAGCAGTTCTTC. It is translated as CASSHTGANYNEQFF.

The J gene is TRBJ1-2, the V gene TRBV7-2; D is uncertain. The CDR3 has 13 amino acids. The V end was cut by 1 base, the J end by 10 bases, with 13 bases between. Germline V gives CDR1 SGHTA, CDR2 FQGNSA. CDR3 sequence reads: CASSLDNPPYYTF. CDR3 bases: TGTGCCAGCAGCTTAGATAACCCCCCGTACTACACCTTC.

V usage is TRBV6-1 and J usage is TRBJ2-2; 12 positions agree with TRBD2. V gave up 2 bases and J gave up 6 bases; unmatched junction bases: 7. CDR1 is MNHNS and CDR2 is SASEGT in the germline V gene. This CDR3 has 17 amino acids. The DNA of the CDR3 is TGTGCCAGCAGTGAACCCCTAGCGGGAGGGCCCCCCGGGGAGCTGTTTTTT. This translates into CASSEPLAGGPPGELFF.

With respect to this clone: This same CDR3 is encoded by further DNA sequences in the sample. This sequence joins TRBV6-1 and TRBJ2-1, with 7 positions matching TRBD2. The CDR3 extends over 12 amino acids. Losses at the gene ends were 6 bases for V and 6 bases for J; bases not matched to a gene: 2. Germline CDR1 MNHNS, CDR2 SASEGT. The CDR3 is CASSGLVNEQFF. The CDR3 DNA follows: TGTGCCAGCAGCGGACTAGTCAATGAGCAGTTCTTC.

Worth noting for this clone: The sample carries other DNA sequences with the same CDR3. J is TRBJ1-2 and V is TRBV19; possibly TRBD1 for D (5 bases). The CDR3 loop spans 13 amino acids. Germline CDR1 is LNHDA and CDR2 is SQIVND (reference sequence). V lost 3 bases and J 1 base, leaving 6 bases between the germline ends. Here the CDR3 DNA reads TGTGCCAGTAGTATCCAGGGTAACTATGGCTACACCTTC. Protein product: CASSIQGNYGYTF. The whole variable domain, remainder taken from reference TRBV19 and TRBJ1-2, is DGGITQSPKYLFRKEGQNVTLSCEQNLNHDAMYWYRQDPGQGLRLIYYSQIVNDFQKGDIAEGYSVSREKKESFPLTVTSAQKNPTAFYLCASSIQGNYGYTFGSGTRLTVV.

This sequence joins TRBV28 and TRBJ1-1; D might be TRBD1 (5 bases). Looked up from germline, CDR1 is MDHEN and CDR2 is SYDVKM. Trimming cost V 3 bases and J 5 bases, with 25 bases left between them. This CDR3 spans 18 amino acids. The CDR3: CASSFYPGTEGLTTEAFF. DNA of the CDR3: TGTGCCAGCAGTTTTTATCCGGGAACCGAGGGGTTAACGACTGAAGCTTTCTTT.

The CDR3 DNA is TGTGCCAGCAGGCCTGGGAGGGGGCGGAACTATGGCTACACCTTC. Translating gives CASRPGRGRNYGYTF. This sequence joins TRBV5-4 and TRBJ1-2; 7 bases match TRBD1. Germline CDR1 and CDR2: SGHNT and YYREEE (reference sequence). The CDR3 spans 15 residues. Unmatched junction bases numbered 9, after V lost 5 bases and J lost 2 bases.

With respect to this clone: Other DNA sequences in this sample translate to the same CDR3. The chain combines TRBV18 with TRBJ2-7; 10 bases match TRBD1. V lost 2 bases, J lost 4 bases, and 2 bases stayed unmatched. The germline gives CDR1 KGHSH, CDR2 LQKENI. CDR3 length equals 14 residues. As DNA, the CDR3 is TGTGCCAGCTCACCAGGGGGACAGGGGTACGAGCAGTACTTC. Amino acid sequence: CASSPGGQGYEQYF.

The genes are TRBV5-1 and TRBJ2-7, with D unclear. The CDR3 extends over 15 amino acids. CDR1 and CDR2 (germline): SGHRS, YFSETQ. V lost 4 bases and J 3 bases, leaving 17 bases between the germline ends. The DNA of the CDR3 is TGCGCCAGCAGCCCGATTATTCCCCTTGTCTACGAGCAGTACTTC. It translates to CASSPIIPLVYEQYF.

Notes on this clone: Other DNA sequences in this sample translate to the same CDR3. CDR3 loop: CASSPVGSGANVLTF. The DNA for the CDR3 is TGTGCCAGCTCACCAGTGGGCTCTGGGGCCAACGTCCTGACTTTC. V usage is TRBV18 and J usage is TRBJ2-6, with D unresolved. The CDR3 totals 15 residues. Trimming shortened V by 2 bases and J by 0 bases, and 5 bases separated the two germline ends. From germline, CDR1 is KGHSH and CDR2 LQKENI. The whole variable domain, filled in from reference TRBV18 and TRBJ2-6, reads NAGVMQNPRHLVRRRGQEARLRCSPMKGHSHVYWYRQLPEEGLKFMVYLQKENIIDESGMPKERFSAEFPKEGPSILRIQQVVRGDSAAYFCASSPVGSGANVLTFGAGSRLTVL.

CDR3 nucleotides: TGCGCCAGCCAAGGATTAGCGGGCCGCCGCTCCTACAATGAGCAGTTCTTC. Translation: CASQGLAGRRSYNEQFF. V and J are TRBV5-1 and TRBJ2-1; 7 nucleotides line up with TRBD2. This CDR3 region has 17 residues. CDR1 is SGHRS, CDR2 YFSETQ, per germline. The J segment lost 0 bases and the V segment lost 7 bases, leaving 13 bases of the junction unmatched. Variable domain in full (rest from reference TRBV5-1 and TRBJ2-1): KAGVTQTPRYLIKTRGQQVTLSCSPISGHRSVSWYQQTPGQGLQFLFEYFSETQRNKGNFPGRFSGRQFSNSRSEMNVSTLELGDSALYLCASQGLAGRRSYNEQFFGPGTRLTVL.

The genes are TRBV14 and TRBJ1-3; no definite D call. V gave up 2 bases and J gave up 0 bases, with 8 bases separating them. Germline CDR1 SGHDN, CDR2 FVKESK. The CDR3 runs 15 residues. In nucleotides, the CDR3 is TGTGCCAGCAGCCAAATCTTCGGCTCTGGAAACACCATATATTTT. Amino acid sequence: CASSQIFGSGNTIYF.

CDR3 in amino acids: CASSLTLGRGGYYEQYF. The CDR3 DNA sequence: TGCGCCAGCAGCTTGACCCTTGGGAGGGGAGGATACTACGAGCAGTACTTC. The chain combines TRBV5-1 with TRBJ2-7; 7 bases are shared with TRBD2. The germline gives CDR1 SGHRS, CDR2 YFSETQ. The CDR3 covers 17 residues. The V gene end was trimmed by 1 base and the J gene end by 3 bases; junction bases not matched to a gene: 13.

The rearrangement joins TRBV29-1 to TRBJ1-1; D is possibly TRBD1 (6 bases). V lost 7 bases and J lost 4, with 13 bases in between. CDR1 is SQVTM and CDR2 is ANQGSEA in the germline V gene. The CDR3 sequence is 12 residues long. CDR3: CSAINRATEAFF. The CDR3 coding sequence is TGCAGCGCTATTAACAGGGCCACTGAAGCTTTCTTT.

The chain combines TRBV27 with TRBJ2-5; 11 bases are shared with TRBD2. There are 18 residues in the CDR3. V was clipped by 0 bases and J by 5 bases; unmatched bases: 11. In germline, CDR1 is MNHEY, CDR2 SMNVEV (reference sequence). The DNA for the CDR3 is TGTGCCAGCAGTTTATCGGGGGGGCTAGCGGGAGGCTGGGAGACCCAGTACTTC. Translated: CASSLSGGLAGGWETQYF.

The chain links TRBV14 to TRBJ2-2, with D perhaps matching TRBD1 (6 bases). The CDR3 covers 17 residues. Germline assignment: CDR1 SGHDN and CDR2 FVKESK. The V gene lost 0 bases and the J gene lost 8 bases, with 19 bases spanning the gap. CDR3 nucleotides: TGTGCCAGCAGCCAAGATTGGCTAACAGGGCTTCGAGGGGAGCTGTTTTTT. This sequence encodes CASSQDWLTGLRGELFF. The complete variable domain, with remaining parts taken from reference TRBV14 and TRBJ2-2, reads EAGVTQFPSHSVIEKGQTVTLRCDPISGHDNLYWYRRVMGKEIKFLLHFVKESKQDESGMPNNRFLAERTGGTYSTLKVQPAELEDSGVYFCASSQDWLTGLRGELFFGEGSRLTVL.

The V call is TRBV28, the J call TRBJ1-5; 7 bases fit TRBD1. This CDR3 is 16 amino acids long. Germline values: CDR1 MDHEN, CDR2 SYDVKM. V shed 0 bases and J 2 bases; nucleotides not matched to a gene: 4. The CDR3 reads CASSLWVDRGNQPQHF. The CDR3 DNA sequence: TGTGCCAGCAGTTTATGGGTAGACAGGGGCAATCAGCCCCAGCATTTT. Filled out from reference TRBV28 and TRBJ1-5, the complete variable domain reads DVKVTQSSRYLVKRTGEKVFLECVQDMDHENMFWYRQDPGLGLRLIYFSYDVKMKEKGDIPEGYSVSREKKERFSLILESASTNQTSMYLCASSLWVDRGNQPQHFGDGTRLSIL.

Comments on this clone: Other DNA sequences in the sample encode the same CDR3. The chain recombines TRBV6-1 with TRBJ1-4; 9 positions agree with TRBD1. The CDR3 is 13 amino acids. Unmatched junction bases numbered 2, after V lost 5 bases and J lost 7 bases. Germline loops: CDR1 MNHNS, CDR2 SASEGT. CDR3 sequence: CASSRQGGEKLFF. The DNA for the CDR3 is TGTGCCAGCAGTAGACAGGGGGGTGAAAAACTGTTTTTT.

The V call is TRBV29-1, the J call TRBJ2-1; TRBD2 agrees at 8 bases. V lost 4 bases and J lost 9; bases outside the gene matches: 11. The germline V gene encodes CDR1 SQVTM and CDR2 ANQGSEA. CDR3 length: 14 residues. The CDR3 is CSVVGLVIIGEQFF. CDR3 DNA: TGCAGCGTTGTGGGACTAGTCATTATAGGTGAGCAGTTCTTC.

V and J are TRBV30 and TRBJ2-4; 8 bases fit TRBD2. This CDR3 region has 13 residues. CDR1 and CDR2 (germline): GTSNPN, SVGIG (reference sequence). After removal of 4 bases from V and 7 bases from J, the junction contained 6 bases not matched to a gene. CDR3 protein: CAWMYGGGNIQYF. CDR3 sequence (DNA): TGTGCCTGGATGTATGGCGGGGGGAACATTCAGTACTTC.

The V and J genes are TRBV14 and TRBJ1-2; D possibly corresponds to TRBD1 (5 bases). This CDR3 is 15 amino acids long. The V gene's germline CDR1 is SGHDN and CDR2 FVKESK. V lost 2 bases to trimming and J lost 6 bases, with 16 bases between them. CDR3 DNA sequence: TGTGCCAGCAGCCAATACAGGACGTCTGGGGATGGCTACACCTTC. It yields the protein CASSQYRTSGDGYTF. The full variable domain, rest sourced from reference TRBV14 and TRBJ1-2, is EAGVTQFPSHSVIEKGQTVTLRCDPISGHDNLYWYRRVMGKEIKFLLHFVKESKQDESGMPNNRFLAERTGGTYSTLKVQPAELEDSGVYFCASSQYRTSGDGYTFGSGTRLTVV.

The chain carries TRBV28 and TRBJ2-7, with D uncertain. The CDR3 has 12 residues. Per the germline V gene, CDR1 is MDHEN and CDR2 is SYDVKM. V was clipped by 5 bases and J by 6 bases, with 11 bases between them. The CDR3 region has the DNA TGTGCCAGCAGTCCAGCCCCGCGCGAGCAGTACTTC. This sequence encodes CASSPAPREQYF.

The genes are TRBV6-1 and TRBJ1-1; D is undetermined. Trimming left V 2 bases short and J 3 bases short, with 7 bases between. Germline CDR1 is MNHNS and CDR2 is SASEGT. This CDR3 comprises 13 residues. CDR3 nucleotide sequence: TGTGCCAGCAGTGAAAAGGGAGACACTGAAGCTTTCTTT. Encoded protein: CASSEKGDTEAFF.